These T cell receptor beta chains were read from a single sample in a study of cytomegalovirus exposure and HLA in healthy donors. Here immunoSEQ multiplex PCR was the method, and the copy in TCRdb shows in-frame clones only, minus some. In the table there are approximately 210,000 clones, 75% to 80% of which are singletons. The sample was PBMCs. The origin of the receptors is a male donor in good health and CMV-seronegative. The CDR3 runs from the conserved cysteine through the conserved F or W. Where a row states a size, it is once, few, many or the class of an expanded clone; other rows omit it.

CDR3 protein: CASSQGQGAGNTEAFF
clone size: few
V gene: TRBV4-1

CDR3 protein: CASSQERGSETQYF
clone size: once
V gene: TRBV6-5

CDR3 protein: CAWSFSGSGLETQYF
clone size: -
V gene: TRBV30

CDR3 protein: CASSRAGIYGYTF
clone size: -
V gene: TRBV27

CDR3 protein: CASSMSVQETQYF
clone size: once
V gene: TRBV19

CDR3 protein: CASSTLAGGGNEQFF
clone size: -
V gene: TRBV9

CDR3 protein: CASSLTGGFADTQYF
clone size: -
V gene: TRBV28

CDR3 protein: CASSDRQASNQPQHF
clone size: -
V gene: TRBV6-6

CDR3 protein: CAWTLRGGRTEAFF
clone size: -
V gene: TRBV30

CDR3 protein: CASSMLGEYGYTF
clone size: -
V gene: TRBV19

CDR3 protein: CASSQDRNRVGTGELFF
clone size: few
V gene: TRBV14

CDR3 protein: CASSFDRNYGYTF
clone size: -
V gene: TRBV5-8

CDR3 protein: CASSHGLAGTTDTQYF
clone size: -
V gene: TRBV7-3

CDR3 protein: CASSPSPGEQYF
clone size: few
V gene: TRBV5-4

CDR3 protein: CASSVVPGNSEAFF
clone size: -
V gene: TRBV9

CDR3 protein: CASSEGLYGYTF
clone size: -
V gene: TRBV9

CDR3 protein: CASRRTAMNTEAFF
clone size: -
V gene: TRBV19

CDR3 protein: CASSFFRGTSGDTREQYF
clone size: -
V gene: TRBV5-8

CDR3 protein: CASSSTGNLGEKLFF
clone size: -
V gene: TRBV7-9

CDR3 protein: CASSPSPSWGVTGELFF
clone size: -
V gene: TRBV7-3

CDR3 protein: CASSPTGGVGSGNTIYF
clone size: -
V gene: TRBV7-2

CDR3 protein: CASSPRDGRGLGNTIYF
clone size: -
V gene: TRBV5-1

CDR3 protein: CASSPPGQGAYEQYF
clone size: -
V gene: TRBV18

CDR3 protein: CASSTDRSNQPQHF
clone size: once
V gene: TRBV18

CDR3 protein: CASSYQAGTGGSEQYF
clone size: -
V gene: TRBV6-5

CDR3 protein: CASSLDVERGYTF
clone size: -
V gene: TRBV5-4

CDR3 protein: CASSARDGGYEQYF
clone size: -
V gene: TRBV19

CDR3 protein: CASSLETGSYEQYF
clone size: few
V gene: TRBV11-2

CDR3 protein: CASSLDGVEGGTGYGELFF
clone size: -
V gene: TRBV27

CDR3 protein: CASSRRGGSYEQYF
clone size: -
V gene: TRBV21-1

CDR3 protein: CASSLSGRSPSDYYGYTF
clone size: -
V gene: TRBV27

CDR3 protein: CASSQEPRGQETQYF
clone size: -
V gene: TRBV4-3

CDR3 protein: CASSLTYRDTQYF
clone size: -
V gene: TRBV7-3

CDR3 protein: CASRLEAGLPIYF
clone size: -
V gene: TRBV7-3

CDR3 protein: CAISESGGANTEAFF
clone size: -
V gene: TRBV10-3

CDR3 protein: CASSLMRAFHQETQYF
clone size: -
V gene: TRBV7-9

CDR3 protein: CASAPGLPKNIQYF
clone size: -
V gene: TRBV28